Listed below are T cell receptor beta chains from one sample, sequenced in a study of cytomegalovirus exposure and HLA in healthy donors. Produced via immunoSEQ multiplex PCR; TCRdb's table is partial and in-frame only. Of 200,000 to 250,000 clones in the sample, roughly 85% were seen once. Source material: PBMCs. The receptors stem from a girl under 10 years old in good health and CMV-seronegative. The CDR3 runs from the conserved cysteine through the conserved F or W. The D gene is left open where the match is weak. A row's size may be missing; if present it is once, few, many or a size class.

abundance: -; j_gene: TRBJ1-5; d_gene: -; v_gene: TRBV30; CDR3aa: CAWSVRLDNQPQHF; CDR3nt: TGTGCCTGGAGTGTACGGCTAGACAATCAGCCCCAGCATTTT
abundance: -; j_gene: TRBJ2-5; d_gene: TRBD1; v_gene: TRBV7-6; CDR3aa: CASSPWGQGRETQYF; CDR3nt: TGTGCCAGCAGCCCATGGGGACAGGGACGAGAGACCCAGTACTTC
abundance: -; j_gene: TRBJ2-1; d_gene: -; v_gene: TRBV19; CDR3aa: CASRRELAAYNEQFF; CDR3nt: TGTGCCAGTAGACGGGAGTTAGCAGCCTACAATGAGCAGTTCTTC
abundance: -; j_gene: TRBJ1-6; d_gene: TRBD1; v_gene: TRBV9; CDR3aa: CASSAATGQFTPLHF; CDR3nt: TGTGCCAGCAGCGCTGCGACAGGGCAATTCACACCCCTCCACTTT
abundance: -; j_gene: TRBJ1-2; d_gene: -; v_gene: TRBV6-6; CDR3aa: CASSTHGGGWGYGYTF; CDR3nt: TGTGCCAGCTCCACCCATGGCGGGGGCTGGGGCTATGGCTACACCTTC
abundance: -; j_gene: TRBJ1-1; d_gene: TRBD1; v_gene: TRBV18; CDR3aa: CASSPGTDTTEAFF; CDR3nt: TGTGCCAGCTCACCTGGGACAGACACTACTGAAGCTTTCTTT
abundance: -; j_gene: TRBJ2-4; d_gene: -; v_gene: TRBV7-9; CDR3aa: CASSLSPRGAGDVAQYF; CDR3nt: TGTGCCAGCAGCTTATCTCCCCGCGGGGCAGGCGACGTGGCTCAGTACTTC
abundance: -; j_gene: TRBJ2-5; d_gene: TRBD2; v_gene: TRBV6-5; CDR3aa: CASRPLLASETQYF; CDR3nt: TGTGCCAGCAGGCCATTACTAGCGTCTGAGACCCAGTACTTC
abundance: -; j_gene: TRBJ2-1; d_gene: TRBD2; v_gene: TRBV19; CDR3aa: CASRTSGYNEQFF; CDR3nt: TGTGCCAGCCGGACTAGCGGTTACAATGAGCAGTTCTTC
abundance: -; j_gene: TRBJ1-2; d_gene: TRBD1; v_gene: TRBV29-1; CDR3aa: CSVVTGGNGYTF; CDR3nt: TGCAGCGTTGTCACAGGGGGCAATGGCTACACCTTC
abundance: -; j_gene: TRBJ2-3; d_gene: -; v_gene: TRBV7-2; CDR3aa: CASSFSRGGTDTQYF; CDR3nt: TGTGCCAGCAGCTTTAGCCGGGGTGGAACAGATACGCAGTATTTT
abundance: once; j_gene: TRBJ1-1; d_gene: -; v_gene: TRBV25-1; CDR3aa: CASRPLGTKNTEAFF; CDR3nt: TGTGCCAGCAGGCCCCTAGGGACAAAGAACACTGAAGCTTTCTTT
abundance: -; j_gene: TRBJ2-5; d_gene: -; v_gene: TRBV18; CDR3aa: CASSPSLAGETQYF; CDR3nt: TGTGCCAGCTCACCGAGTCTCGCGGGAGAGACCCAGTACTTC
abundance: -; j_gene: TRBJ2-4; d_gene: -; v_gene: TRBV5-4; CDR3aa: CASSTGGEAKNIQYF; CDR3nt: TGTGCCAGCAGTACTGGCGGGGAAGCCAAAAACATTCAGTACTTC
abundance: once; j_gene: TRBJ1-6; d_gene: -; v_gene: TRBV6-4; CDR3aa: CASRAQSSYNSPLHF; CDR3nt: TGTGCCAGCAGGGCCCAAAGCTCCTATAATTCACCCCTCCACTTT
abundance: -; j_gene: TRBJ2-5; d_gene: -; v_gene: TRBV19; CDR3aa: CASSWGDSQETQYF; CDR3nt: TGTGCCAGTAGTTGGGGGGACTCACAAGAGACCCAGTACTTC
abundance: -; j_gene: TRBJ2-1; d_gene: -; v_gene: TRBV5-6; CDR3aa: CASSLSPTILFF; CDR3nt: TGTGCCAGCAGCCTATCACCCACTATCTTGTTCTTC
abundance: -; j_gene: TRBJ1-6; d_gene: -; v_gene: TRBV7-3; CDR3aa: CASSSTWGGSSPLHF; CDR3nt: TGTGCCAGCAGCTCCACTTGGGGTGGGAGTTCACCCCTCCACTTT
abundance: few; j_gene: TRBJ1-1; d_gene: -; v_gene: TRBV2; CDR3aa: CARMTDWRDTEAFF; CDR3nt: TGTGCCAGAATGACAGATTGGAGGGACACTGAAGCTTTCTTT
abundance: once; j_gene: TRBJ2-3; d_gene: -; v_gene: TRBV5-1; CDR3aa: CASSLAADTQYF; CDR3nt: TGCGCCAGCAGCTTGGCCGCAGATACGCAGTATTTT
abundance: -; j_gene: TRBJ2-2; d_gene: -; v_gene: TRBV7-9; CDR3aa: CASSLAAWGHHNTGELFF; CDR3nt: TGTGCCAGCAGCTTAGCGGCTTGGGGGCACCATAACACCGGGGAGCTGTTTTTT
abundance: -; j_gene: TRBJ1-1; d_gene: TRBD1; v_gene: TRBV11-3; CDR3aa: CASSRGTGAQAFF; CDR3nt: TGTGCCAGCAGCCGTGGGACAGGGGCCCAAGCTTTCTTT
abundance: -; j_gene: TRBJ1-2; d_gene: -; v_gene: TRBV27; CDR3aa: CASSPNRWGGGYTF; CDR3nt: TGTGCCAGCAGCCCGAACCGATGGGGAGGAGGCTACACCTTC
abundance: -; j_gene: TRBJ2-2; d_gene: -; v_gene: TRBV19; CDR3aa: CASSTSFNTGELFF; CDR3nt: TGTGCCAGTAGTACGAGTTTTAACACCGGGGAGCTGTTTTTT
abundance: -; j_gene: TRBJ2-6; d_gene: -; v_gene: TRBV25-1; CDR3aa: CASSRQDSGANVLTF; CDR3nt: TGTGCCAGCAGTAGACAGGACTCTGGGGCCAACGTCCTGACTTTC
abundance: -; j_gene: TRBJ2-7; d_gene: -; v_gene: TRBV21-1; CDR3aa: CASSKEREFYEQYF; CDR3nt: TGTGCCAGCAGCAAAGAGCGGGAGTTCTACGAGCAGTACTTC
abundance: -; j_gene: TRBJ2-1; d_gene: -; v_gene: TRBV7-3; CDR3aa: CASSLNWGVSRGNNEQFF; CDR3nt: TGTGCCAGCAGCTTAAACTGGGGGGTCAGTCGGGGAAACAATGAGCAGTTCTTC
abundance: -; j_gene: TRBJ2-1; d_gene: TRBD2; v_gene: TRBV19; CDR3aa: CASSNPGGYNEQFF; CDR3nt: TGTGCCAGTAGTAATCCGGGAGGTTACAATGAGCAGTTCTTC
abundance: -; j_gene: TRBJ1-1; d_gene: -; v_gene: TRBV14; CDR3aa: CASSQDPWSMNTEAFF; CDR3nt: TGTGCCAGCAGCCAAGATCCATGGAGCATGAACACTGAAGCTTTCTTT
abundance: -; j_gene: TRBJ1-2; d_gene: TRBD1; v_gene: TRBV4-1; CDR3aa: CASSQDGQGAKGYTF; CDR3nt: TGCGCCAGCAGCCAGGATGGACAGGGGGCGAAGGGCTACACCTTC
abundance: -; j_gene: TRBJ2-7; d_gene: -; v_gene: TRBV7-2; CDR3aa: CASSYRDSYEQYF; CDR3nt: TGTGCCAGCAGCTACCGGGACTCCTACGAGCAGTACTTC
abundance: few; j_gene: TRBJ2-5; d_gene: TRBD1; v_gene: TRBV4-1; CDR3aa: CASSQRGGRETQYF; CDR3nt: TGCGCCAGCAGCCAAAGAGGGGGCAGGGAGACCCAGTACTTC
abundance: -; j_gene: TRBJ1-1; d_gene: TRBD1; v_gene: TRBV5-8; CDR3aa: CASSRRGQSRSEAFF; CDR3nt: TGTGCCAGCAGCAGAAGGGGGCAGTCAAGGTCTGAAGCTTTCTTT
abundance: once; j_gene: TRBJ2-1; d_gene: TRBD2; v_gene: TRBV29-1; CDR3aa: CSVGLAPYYNEQFF; CDR3nt: TGCAGCGTTGGACTAGCGCCATACTACAATGAGCAGTTCTTC
abundance: -; j_gene: TRBJ1-6; d_gene: TRBD1; v_gene: TRBV4-1; CDR3aa: CASRHTGAGSPLHF; CDR3nt: TGCGCCAGCAGACATACAGGGGCGGGTTCACCCCTCCACTTT
abundance: few; j_gene: TRBJ2-7; d_gene: TRBD2; v_gene: TRBV19; CDR3aa: CASSTGRAGGWEQYF; CDR3nt: TGTGCCAGTAGTACGGGCCGGGCCGGGGGGTGGGAGCAGTACTTC
abundance: -; j_gene: TRBJ1-6; d_gene: -; v_gene: TRBV4-2; CDR3aa: CASSPGQSSYNSPLHF; CDR3nt: TGTGCCAGCAGCCCAGGACAGAGCTCCTATAATTCACCCCTCCACTTT
abundance: -; j_gene: TRBJ2-3; d_gene: -; v_gene: TRBV7-9; CDR3aa: CASSLRLVASTDTQYF; CDR3nt: TGTGCCAGCAGCTTGAGACTAGTTGCTAGCACAGATACGCAGTATTTT
abundance: -; j_gene: TRBJ2-5; d_gene: TRBD2; v_gene: TRBV19; CDR3aa: CASSIERGFLETQYF; CDR3nt: TGTGCCAGTAGTATAGAGCGGGGGTTTTTAGAGACCCAGTACTTC
abundance: -; j_gene: TRBJ2-1; d_gene: TRBD2; v_gene: TRBV30; CDR3aa: CAWSEGTSDYNEQFF; CDR3nt: TGTGCCTGGAGTGAGGGGACTAGTGACTACAATGAGCAGTTCTTC
abundance: -; j_gene: TRBJ2-1; d_gene: TRBD2; v_gene: TRBV5-1; CDR3aa: CASGPAGGPYNEQFF; CDR3nt: TGCGCCAGCGGACCAGCGGGAGGACCCTACAATGAGCAGTTCTTC
abundance: -; j_gene: TRBJ2-2; d_gene: -; v_gene: TRBV18; CDR3aa: CASSNTQGRLSELFF; CDR3nt: TGTGCCAGCTCAAACACCCAGGGCCGTCTCTCGGAACTGTTTTTT
abundance: -; j_gene: TRBJ2-2; d_gene: TRBD2; v_gene: TRBV4-2; CDR3aa: CASSQSLSGRTGELFF; CDR3nt: TGTGCCAGCAGCCAATCCCTAAGCGGGAGGACCGGGGAGCTGTTTTTT
abundance: -; j_gene: TRBJ2-6; d_gene: -; v_gene: TRBV30; CDR3aa: CAWSPLAGANVLTF; CDR3nt: TGTGCCTGGAGCCCCCTCGCTGGGGCCAACGTCCTGACTTTC
abundance: -; j_gene: TRBJ1-3; d_gene: -; v_gene: TRBV9; CDR3aa: CASSADTSSGNTIYF; CDR3nt: TGTGCCAGCAGCGCAGACACTAGCTCTGGAAACACCATATATTTT
abundance: -; j_gene: TRBJ1-4; d_gene: -; v_gene: TRBV2; CDR3aa: CASTEGGIPGEKLFF; CDR3nt: TGTGCCAGCACCGAAGGGGGAATACCGGGTGAAAAACTGTTTTTT
abundance: -; j_gene: TRBJ1-2; d_gene: TRBD1; v_gene: TRBV18; CDR3aa: CASSPPGQGGGYTF; CDR3nt: TGTGCCAGCTCACCACCCGGACAGGGAGGCGGCTACACCTTC
abundance: -; j_gene: TRBJ1-5; d_gene: -; v_gene: TRBV6-5; CDR3aa: CASSRTGSNQPQHF; CDR3nt: TGTGCCAGCAGTAGAACAGGGAGCAATCAGCCCCAGCATTTT
abundance: -; j_gene: TRBJ2-2; d_gene: -; v_gene: TRBV7-9; CDR3aa: CASSRAGNTGELFF; CDR3nt: TGTGCCAGCAGCCGCGCAGGGAACACCGGGGAGCTGTTTTTT
abundance: -; j_gene: TRBJ2-1; d_gene: TRBD2; v_gene: TRBV16; CDR3aa: CASSQLAGGSSYNEQFF; CDR3nt: TGTGCCAGCAGCCAACTAGCGGGGGGGAGCTCCTACAATGAGCAGTTCTTC